The 26 T cell receptor beta chains below all came from one sample that was sequenced in a study of OX40 agonist ivuxolimab in advanced cancers. Clones were sequenced by immunoSEQ multiplex PCR, and TCRdb holds only the in-frame ones, with some missing. The sample shows approximately 74,000 clones, over 75% of them seen only once. The source material was CD4+ or CD8+ T cells sorted from blood, sampled in a trial of the OX40 agonist ivuxolimab. The source is an adult with an advanced solid tumor such as melanoma, head and neck, liver or kidney cancer.

The chain recombines TRBV10-3 with TRBJ2-3, with TRBD1 matching 8 bases. Germline CDR1 is ENHRY and CDR2 is SYGVKD. After removal of 4 bases from V and 1 base from J, the junction contained 4 bases not matched to a gene. The CDR3 covers 15 residues. The CDR3 nucleotides are TGTGCCATCAGTGCGACAGGGGCTGGCACAGATACGCAGTATTTT. Protein sequence: CAISATGAGTDTQYF.

This clone occurred once. In nucleotides, the CDR3 is TGCGCCAGCAGCTTCAAGGGTGTGGGCGATGAGCAGTTCTTC. It is translated as CASSFKGVGDEQFF. This sequence joins TRBV5-1 and TRBJ2-1, with D uncertain. Germline V CDR1 and CDR2: SGHRS, YFSETQ. Trimming left V 2 bases short and J 8 bases short, with 14 bases between. The CDR3 spans 14 residues. Full variable domain (remainder filled in from reference TRBV5-1 and TRBJ2-1): KAGVTQTPRYLIKTRGQQVTLSCSPISGHRSVSWYQQTPGQGLQFLFEYFSETQRNKGNFPGRFSGRQFSNSRSEMNVSTLELGDSALYLCASSFKGVGDEQFFGPGTRLTVL.

The chain is built from TRBV11-2 and TRBJ2-3, with 9 bases identical to TRBD2. CDR3 length equals 16 residues. V lost 3 bases, J lost 2 bases, and 6 bases stayed unmatched. Germline CDR1 and CDR2: SGHAT and FQNNGV. The CDR3 sequence is CASSFSLAGFTDTQYF. As DNA, the CDR3 is TGTGCCAGCAGCTTTAGTCTAGCGGGGTTCACAGATACGCAGTATTTT.

The chain carries TRBV14 and TRBJ2-5, with D perhaps TRBD1 (5 bases). The CDR3 consists of 14 residues. V shed 2 bases and J shed 3 bases, with 10 bases lying between them. Germline CDR1 reads SGHDN; CDR2 reads FVKESK. In DNA, the CDR3 is TGTGCCAGCAGCCAAATATCCAGGGAAGAGACCCAGTACTTC. Translated: CASSQISREETQYF.

This clone has just one count. The genes are TRBV14 and TRBJ2-5; 8 bases agree with TRBD1. The CDR3 totals 15 residues. Trimming cost V 5 bases and J 6 bases; bases outside gene matches: 11. CDR1 and CDR2 from the germline V gene are SGHDN and FVKESK. The CDR3 DNA is TGTGCCAGCAGCTTTGACAGGGGAGGTCCTAAGACCCAGTACTTC. This translates into CASSFDRGGPKTQYF.

This clone was observed a single time. The V and J genes are TRBV7-8 and TRBJ2-2; possibly TRBD2 for D (6 bases). The CDR3 runs 17 residues. V gave up 5 bases and J gave up 5 bases, with 21 bases separating them. CDR1 and CDR2 (germline): SGHVS, FQNEAQ. CDR3 in DNA: TGTGCCAGCAGCCCCGGGGTCGGGACTGGGAGGACCGGGGAGCTGTTTTTT. Protein: CASSPGVGTGRTGELFF.

J is TRBJ2-7 and V is TRBV6-1; 7 bases are a match to TRBD2. The CDR3 has 16 amino acids. Trimming at V came to 1 base and at J to 4 bases, leaving 10 bases not matched to a gene. Germline-derived CDR1 and CDR2 are MNHNS and SASEGT. The CDR3 is CASSEEFAGASYEQYF. The CDR3 region has the DNA TGTGCCAGCAGTGAAGAGTTTGCGGGAGCTTCTTACGAGCAGTACTTC.

The chain joins TRBV2 to TRBJ2-7, with unresolved D. The CDR3 spans 13 residues. Germline V gene lookup returns CDR1 SNHLY and CDR2 FYNNEI. V was shortened by 9 bases and J by 5 bases, with 17 bases between the two germline ends. The CDR3 sequence is CARRRLALDEQYF. DNA of the CDR3: TGTGCCAGAAGAAGGTTGGCTCTGGACGAGCAGTACTTC.

V usage is TRBV11-2 and J usage is TRBJ1-4; possible D gene TRBD1, 5 bases. The ends were cut back, 3 bases at V and 3 bases at J, with 8 bases in the middle. The CDR3 loop spans 14 amino acids. Germline V lookup: CDR1 SGHAT, CDR2 FQNNGV. The chain's CDR3 is CASSFIGANEKLFF. The CDR3 nucleotides read TGTGCCAGCAGCTTCATAGGGGCTAATGAAAAACTGTTTTTT. Full variable domain (rest looked up from reference TRBV11-2 and TRBJ1-4): EAGVAQSPRYKIIEKRQSVAFWCNPISGHATLYWYQQILGQGPKLLIQFQNNGVVDDSQLPKDRFSAERLKGVDSTLKIQPAKLEDSAVYLCASSFIGANEKLFFGSGTQLSVL.

The chain recombines TRBV14 with TRBJ2-1; the match to TRBD2 covers 7 bases. The CDR3 runs to 16 residues. Trimming took 0 bases from V and 9 from J; bases not matched to a gene: 11. Germline CDR1 SGHDN, CDR2 FVKESK. CDR3 sequence (DNA): TGTGCCAGCAGCCAAGAGGGTCTAGCGGCCGACAGTGAGCAGTTCTTC. It is translated as CASSQEGLAADSEQFF.

The chain uses TRBV18 and TRBJ2-5; D might be TRBD2 (5 bases). Germline V gene data show CDR1 as KGHSH and CDR2 as LQKENI. CDR3 length: 12 amino acids. V was cut by 3 bases and J by 4 bases, with 6 bases left in between. The CDR3 spells CASSPGRETQYF. In nucleotides, the CDR3 is TGTGCCAGCTCACCGGGGAGAGAGACCCAGTACTTC.

The chain links TRBV14 to TRBJ1-4, with D possibly TRBD1 on 5 matching bases. Germline assignment: CDR1 SGHDN and CDR2 FVKESK. CDR3 size: 15 residues. With 3 bases removed from V and 7 bases from J, the gap between germline ends came to 15 bases. This CDR3 reads CASSQGDGAFEKLFF. CDR3 DNA sequence: TGTGCCAGCAGCCAGGGGGACGGGGCTTTTGAAAAACTGTTTTTT.

This chain links TRBV9 with TRBJ2-2; possible D gene TRBD2, 6 bases. V was cut by 6 bases and J by 5 bases, with 11 bases left in between. From germline, CDR1 is SGDLS and CDR2 YYNGEE. The CDR3 contains 13 residues. This chain's CDR3 is CASTRAGTGELFF. The CDR3, as DNA: TGTGCCAGCACCCGGGCGGGGACCGGGGAGCTGTTTTTT.

The chain uses TRBV5-1 and TRBJ1-1; 7 nucleotides align to TRBD1. There are 13 residues in the CDR3. Germline V gene lookup returns CDR1 SGHRS and CDR2 YFSETQ. Trimming cost V 3 bases and J 7 bases; bases outside gene matches: 6. The CDR3 here is CASSSQGVNEAFF. The CDR3 coding sequence is TGCGCCAGCAGCTCCCAGGGGGTAAATGAAGCTTTCTTT.

The genes are TRBV28 and TRBJ2-7; D gene ambiguous. CDR1 is MDHEN and CDR2 is SYDVKM in the germline V gene. Trimming pared 6 bases from V and 5 bases from J, leaving 17 bases between. The CDR3 totals 14 residues. The CDR3: CASSTTFPTNEQYF. The DNA of the CDR3 is TGTGCCAGCAGCACTACCTTTCCCACTAACGAGCAGTACTTC.

The chain employs TRBV7-2 and TRBJ2-3, with 11 positions matching TRBD1. CDR1 and CDR2 (germline): SGHTA, FQGNSA. The CDR3 runs to 13 residues. V trimming: 5 bases; J trimming: 8 bases; junction bases outside the gene matches: 3. The CDR3 region has the DNA TGTGCCAGCAGCCCGGGACAGGGGGGTACGCAGTATTTT. Translated: CASSPGQGGTQYF.

This clone occurred once. The genes are TRBV2 and TRBJ2-2, with D unresolved. CDR3 length equals 12 residues. Germline CDR1 is SNHLY and CDR2 is FYNNEI. V was pared by 8 bases and J by 3 bases, with 7 bases between. The CDR3 spells CASGRDTGELFF. The CDR3 bases are TGTGCCAGCGGAAGGGACACCGGGGAGCTGTTTTTT.

This clone was found once. CDR3 loop: CASSWTPGLAGRHSYNEQFF. The CDR3 DNA follows: TGCGCCAGCAGCTGGACACCGGGACTAGCGGGAAGACACTCCTACAATGAGCAGTTCTTC. V usage is TRBV5-1 and J usage is TRBJ2-1, with 13 bases lining up with TRBD2. The CDR3 has 20 residues. The V and J ends lost 3 bases and 0 bases, in that order; junction bases with no gene match: 12. CDR1 is SGHRS, CDR2 YFSETQ, per germline.

As DNA, the CDR3 is TGTGCCAGCAGCCGGGTTGGTGGGGGCGTAGACTATGGCTACACCTTC. Translated, it gives CASSRVGGGVDYGYTF. V usage is TRBV7-2 and J usage is TRBJ1-2, with D tentatively TRBD1 (6 bases). The germline V gene has CDR1 SGHTA and CDR2 FQGNSA. The CDR3 sequence is 16 residues long. V was trimmed by 5 bases and J by 3 bases, leaving 19 bases between them.

V and J are TRBV6-1 and TRBJ2-5; the D gene is possibly TRBD2 (6 bases). The CDR3 contains 13 residues. The V end was cut by 7 bases, the J end by 2 bases, with 11 bases between. The V gene's germline CDR1 is MNHNS and CDR2 SASEGT. The CDR3 coding sequence is TGTGCCAGCAAATGGAGGGCGCAAGAGACCCAGTACTTC. This encodes CASKWRAQETQYF.

The V call is TRBV27, the J call TRBJ2-1; 11 bases line up with TRBD2. Germline CDR1 MNHEY, CDR2 SMNVEV (reference sequence). J was trimmed by 10 bases and V by 5 bases; bases with no gene match: 4. The CDR3 is 13 residues long. The CDR3 DNA reads TGTGCCAGCAGTGCGACTAGCGGGATCGAGCAGTTCTTC. It is translated as CASSATSGIEQFF.

The V call is TRBV4-3, the J call TRBJ2-7; unclear D gene. The V end was cut by 0 bases, the J end by 7 bases, with 22 bases between. Germline values: CDR1 LGHNA, CDR2 YSLEER. This CDR3 is 17 amino acids long. CDR3 region: CASSQDRAGTLWKEQYF. In DNA form, the CDR3 reads TGCGCCAGCAGCCAAGATCGGGCAGGTACCCTATGGAAGGAGCAGTACTTC.

The DNA for the CDR3 is TGTGCCAGCAGCTTAGGTACACAGGGGCTCAGCAGTCAGTACTTC. This encodes CASSLGTQGLSSQYF. The gene calls are TRBV11-3 and TRBJ2-4, with 7 bases matching TRBD1. This CDR3 is built from 15 residues. Germline values: CDR1 SGHNT, CDR2 YENEEA. V lost 1 base and J lost 12; bases outside the gene matches: 12.

The V call is TRBV12-5, the J call TRBJ2-1; D possibly corresponds to TRBD2 (6 bases). Germline CDR1 is LGHNT and CDR2 is FRNRAP. Trimming stripped 7 bases from V and 6 bases from J, with 19 bases between. The CDR3 runs 15 residues. The CDR3 DNA sequence: TGTGCTAGTGCCCCTCTCGGGGGTTCGGGCAATGAGCAGTTCTTC. It specifies CASAPLGGSGNEQFF.

The chain employs TRBV2 and TRBJ2-2; 9 bases are a match to TRBD1. Germline V lookup: CDR1 SNHLY, CDR2 FYNNEI. V was pared by 7 bases and J by 5 bases, with 17 bases of the junction left unmatched. This CDR3 spans 18 amino acids. The DNA of the CDR3 is TGTGCCAGCAAACGGGACAGGGCTTTCTCGGGAGGTACCGGGGAGCTGTTTTTT. Its translation: CASKRDRAFSGGTGELFF.

This rearrangement joins TRBV28 to TRBJ2-7; D is unclear. This CDR3 has 13 residues. CDR1 and CDR2 from the germline V gene are MDHEN and SYDVKM. V lost 4 bases and J lost 3, with 10 bases in between. CDR3 coding DNA: TGTGCCAGCAGTTCCTCCCCCATCTACGAGCAGTACTTC. Residues: CASSSSPIYEQYF.